One T cell receptor beta chain is described in this entry. Its antigen remains unknown. V lost 4 bases and J 2 bases, leaving 14 bases between the germline ends. Germline loops: CDR1 SGDLS, CDR2 YYNGEE. The CDR3 covers 15 residues. This sample is part of a study of shared clonotypes between healthy human individuals. General study results and limits: Non-shared clonotypes showed lower generation probabilities than clonotypes common to all four donors. Naive subsets typically showed greater estimated richness than memory subsets.

Assay: immunoSEQ multiplex PCR; the TCRdb copy retains only in-frame clones and omits some. The table lists about 1 million clones, around 75% of them singletons. The V and J genes are TRBV9 and TRBJ2-3; TRBD1 is a possible D gene (6 bases). This clonotype was sampled from a man in his late teens or twenties in good health. The sample consisted of memory CD4+ T cells sorted from blood. Sample subset: CD45RA-negative fraction. In DNA, the CDR3 is TGTGCCAGCAGCCCTCGGGACATCTACACAGATACGCAGTATTTT. Its translation is CASSPRDIYTDTQYF.